Presented here are 8 T cell receptor beta chains from one specimen sequenced in a study of blood T cell repertoires in COVID-19. Measured with immunoSEQ multiplex PCR; TCRdb has only the in-frame clones, and not every one. This sample carries roughly 300,000 clones, around 87% of them seen once, and the ten largest clones take roughly 8%. The sample taken for sequencing was peripheral blood. Source of these receptors: a woman aged 45 to 65 who had recovered from COVID-19.

A remark on this clone: One end of the junction is discordant with germline, which a read error may explain. The chain combines TRBV7-9 with TRBJ2-1; 13 bases line up with TRBD2. Per germline, CDR1 SEHNR and CDR2 FQNEAQ (reference sequence). The CDR3 loop spans 17 amino acids. The DNA of the CDR3 is TGTGCCAGCAACTTAATCCGACTAGCGGGGGGCTCGGATGAGCAGTTCTTC. Translation: CASNLIRLAGGSDEQFF.

This clone was found a few times. The chain employs TRBV19 and TRBJ1-3; D is possibly TRBD1 (6 bases). This CDR3 contains 12 residues. CDR1 and CDR2 (germline): LNHDA, SQIVND (reference sequence). With 10 bases removed from V and 2 bases from J, the gap between germline ends came to 9 bases. In nucleotides, the CDR3 is TGTGCCACAACAGGGCCTGGAAACACCATATATTTT. Translation gives CATTGPGNTIYF.

The chain recombines TRBV3-1 (or the pseudogene TRBV3-2) with TRBJ2-3; a possible D gene is TRBD2 (5 bases). The CDR3 spans 15 residues. The germline V and J ends were trimmed by 0 bases and 0 bases, with 7 bases remaining between them. The germline CDR1 and CDR2 sequences are LGHDT and YNNKEL (reference sequence). The CDR3 DNA follows: TGTGCCAGCAGCCAAGACTGGACTAGCACAGATACGCAGTATTTT. Translating gives CASSQDWTSTDTQYF.

This clone was seen more than once but under ten times. The rearrangement joins TRBV11-3 to TRBJ1-6, with TRBD1 as a possible D gene (6 bases). The CDR3 spans 14 residues. V was trimmed by 5 bases and J by 6 bases, leaving 11 bases between them. Germline CDR1 reads SGHNT; CDR2 reads YENEEA. CDR3 bases: TGTGCCAGCAGCGTTGGACAGCCTAATTCACCCCTCCACTTT. Translating it yields CASSVGQPNSPLHF.

This clone was seen a single time. The chain joins TRBV11-2 to TRBJ1-2, with D perhaps TRBD1 (5 bases). Germline CDR1 is SGHAT and CDR2 is FQNNGV. The CDR3 is 13 amino acids. V was cut by 5 bases and J by 3 bases, with 10 bases left in between. The CDR3 region has the DNA TGTGCCAGCAGCCCGGAAGGGGACTATGGCTACACCTTC. Its translation: CASSPEGDYGYTF.

The chain has TRBV7-8 and TRBJ2-3; 7 bases are a match to TRBD1. CDR1 and CDR2 (germline): SGHVS, FQNEAQ. Germline trimming cut 6 bases from V and 0 bases from J; bases unmatched to any gene: 12. This CDR3 is built from 17 residues. The CDR3 spells CASSVYGTASSTDTQYF. The CDR3 DNA sequence: TGTGCCAGCAGTGTGTACGGGACAGCTTCTAGCACAGATACGCAGTATTTT.

The CDR3, as DNA: TGTGCCAGCAGTTACAGACAGGGGGCCGTCAACACTGAAGCTTTCTTT. Protein: CASSYRQGAVNTEAFF. J is TRBJ1-1 and V is TRBV6-5, with TRBD1 identical over 10 bases. CDR3 length: 16 residues. J lost 2 bases, V lost 2 bases, and 5 bases had no gene match. The germline CDR1 and CDR2 sequences are MNHEY and SVGAGI.

The CDR3 region has the DNA TGTGCCAGCAGCGATCCGCCCAGTGAAGCTTTCTTT. Encoded protein: CASSDPPSEAFF. The J gene is TRBJ1-1, the V gene TRBV9, with D unresolved. Germline-derived CDR1 and CDR2 are SGDLS and YYNGEE. Trimming took off 3 bases at V and 7 bases at J, with 10 bases between the two ends. This CDR3 is 12 amino acids long. Variable domain in full (rest from reference TRBV9 and TRBJ1-1): DSGVTQTPKHLITATGQRVTLRCSPRSGDLSVYWYQQSLDQGLQFLIQYYNGEERAKGNILERFSAQQFPDLHSELNLSSLELGDSALYFCASSDPPSEAFFGQGTRLTVV.